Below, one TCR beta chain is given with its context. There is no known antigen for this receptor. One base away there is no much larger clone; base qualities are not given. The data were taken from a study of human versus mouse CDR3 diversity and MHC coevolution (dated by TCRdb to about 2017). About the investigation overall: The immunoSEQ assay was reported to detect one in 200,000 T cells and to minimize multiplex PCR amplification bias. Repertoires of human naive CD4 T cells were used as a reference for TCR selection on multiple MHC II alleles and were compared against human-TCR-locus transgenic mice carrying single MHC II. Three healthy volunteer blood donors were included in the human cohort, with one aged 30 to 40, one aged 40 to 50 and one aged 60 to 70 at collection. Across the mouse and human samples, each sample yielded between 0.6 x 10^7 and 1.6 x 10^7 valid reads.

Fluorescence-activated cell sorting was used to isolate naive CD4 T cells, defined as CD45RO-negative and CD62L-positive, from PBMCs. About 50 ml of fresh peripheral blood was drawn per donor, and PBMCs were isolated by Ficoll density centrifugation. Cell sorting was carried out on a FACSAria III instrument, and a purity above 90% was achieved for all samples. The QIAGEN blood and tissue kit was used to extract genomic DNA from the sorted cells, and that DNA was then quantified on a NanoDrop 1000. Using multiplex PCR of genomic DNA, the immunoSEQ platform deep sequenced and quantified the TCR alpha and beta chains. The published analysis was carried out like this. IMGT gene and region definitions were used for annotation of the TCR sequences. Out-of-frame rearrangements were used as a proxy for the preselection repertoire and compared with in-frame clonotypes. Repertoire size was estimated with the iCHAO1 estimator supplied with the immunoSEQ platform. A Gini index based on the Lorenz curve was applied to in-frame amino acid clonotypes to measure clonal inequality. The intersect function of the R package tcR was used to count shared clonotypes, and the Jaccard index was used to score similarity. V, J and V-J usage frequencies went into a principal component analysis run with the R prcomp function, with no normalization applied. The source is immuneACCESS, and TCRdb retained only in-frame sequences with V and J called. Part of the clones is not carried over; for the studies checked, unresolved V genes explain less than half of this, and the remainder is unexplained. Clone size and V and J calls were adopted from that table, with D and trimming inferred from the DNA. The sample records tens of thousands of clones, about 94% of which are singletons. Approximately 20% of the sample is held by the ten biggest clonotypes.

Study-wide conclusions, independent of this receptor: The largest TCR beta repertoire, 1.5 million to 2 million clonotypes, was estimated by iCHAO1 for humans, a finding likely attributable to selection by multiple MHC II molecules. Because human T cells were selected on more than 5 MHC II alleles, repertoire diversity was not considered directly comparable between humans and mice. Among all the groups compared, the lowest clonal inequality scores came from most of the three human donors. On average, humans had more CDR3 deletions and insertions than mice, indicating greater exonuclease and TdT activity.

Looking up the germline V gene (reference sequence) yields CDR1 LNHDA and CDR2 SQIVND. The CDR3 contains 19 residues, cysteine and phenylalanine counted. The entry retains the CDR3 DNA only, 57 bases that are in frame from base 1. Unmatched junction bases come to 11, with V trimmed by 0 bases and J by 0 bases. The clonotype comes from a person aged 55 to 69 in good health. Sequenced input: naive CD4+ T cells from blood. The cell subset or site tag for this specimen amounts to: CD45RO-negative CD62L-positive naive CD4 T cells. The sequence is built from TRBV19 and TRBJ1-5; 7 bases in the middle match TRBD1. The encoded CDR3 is CASSIDLGKGAHSNQPQHF. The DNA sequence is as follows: TGTGCCAGTAGTATAGATTTAGGGAAGGGGGCCCATAGCAATCAGCCCCAGCATTTT. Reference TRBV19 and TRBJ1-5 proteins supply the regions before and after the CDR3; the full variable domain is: DGGITQSPKYLFRKEGQNVTLSCEQNLNHDAMYWYRQDPGQGLRLIYYSQIVNDFQKGDIAEGYSVSREKKESFPLTVTSAQKNPTAFYLCASSIDLGKGAHSNQPQHFGDGTRLSIL.